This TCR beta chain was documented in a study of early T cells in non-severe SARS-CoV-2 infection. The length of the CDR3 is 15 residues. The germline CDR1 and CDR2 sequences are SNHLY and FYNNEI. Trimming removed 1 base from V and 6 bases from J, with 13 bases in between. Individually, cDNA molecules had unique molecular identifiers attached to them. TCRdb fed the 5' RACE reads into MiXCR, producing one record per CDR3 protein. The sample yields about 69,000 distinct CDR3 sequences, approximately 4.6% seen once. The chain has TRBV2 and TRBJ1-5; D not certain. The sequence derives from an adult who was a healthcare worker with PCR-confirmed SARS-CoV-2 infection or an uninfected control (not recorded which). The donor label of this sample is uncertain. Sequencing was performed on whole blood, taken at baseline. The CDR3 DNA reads TGTGCCAGCAGTGAAGGGACCGAATCCTCTCAGCCCCAGCATTTT. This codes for CASSEGTESSQPQHF.